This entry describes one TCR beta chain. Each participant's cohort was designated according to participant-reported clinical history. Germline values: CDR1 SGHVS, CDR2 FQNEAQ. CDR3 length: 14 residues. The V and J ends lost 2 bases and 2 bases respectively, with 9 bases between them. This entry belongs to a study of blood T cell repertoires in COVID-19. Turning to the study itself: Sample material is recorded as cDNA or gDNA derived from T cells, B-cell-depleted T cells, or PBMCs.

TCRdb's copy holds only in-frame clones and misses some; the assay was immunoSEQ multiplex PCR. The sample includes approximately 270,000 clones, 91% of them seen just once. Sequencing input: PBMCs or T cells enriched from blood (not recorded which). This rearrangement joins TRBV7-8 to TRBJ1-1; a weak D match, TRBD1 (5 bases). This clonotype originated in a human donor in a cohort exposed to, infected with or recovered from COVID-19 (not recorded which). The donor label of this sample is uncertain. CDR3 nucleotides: TGTGCCAGCAGCTTAACAGGATTAAACACTGAAGCTTTCTTT. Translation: CASSLTGLNTEAFF.